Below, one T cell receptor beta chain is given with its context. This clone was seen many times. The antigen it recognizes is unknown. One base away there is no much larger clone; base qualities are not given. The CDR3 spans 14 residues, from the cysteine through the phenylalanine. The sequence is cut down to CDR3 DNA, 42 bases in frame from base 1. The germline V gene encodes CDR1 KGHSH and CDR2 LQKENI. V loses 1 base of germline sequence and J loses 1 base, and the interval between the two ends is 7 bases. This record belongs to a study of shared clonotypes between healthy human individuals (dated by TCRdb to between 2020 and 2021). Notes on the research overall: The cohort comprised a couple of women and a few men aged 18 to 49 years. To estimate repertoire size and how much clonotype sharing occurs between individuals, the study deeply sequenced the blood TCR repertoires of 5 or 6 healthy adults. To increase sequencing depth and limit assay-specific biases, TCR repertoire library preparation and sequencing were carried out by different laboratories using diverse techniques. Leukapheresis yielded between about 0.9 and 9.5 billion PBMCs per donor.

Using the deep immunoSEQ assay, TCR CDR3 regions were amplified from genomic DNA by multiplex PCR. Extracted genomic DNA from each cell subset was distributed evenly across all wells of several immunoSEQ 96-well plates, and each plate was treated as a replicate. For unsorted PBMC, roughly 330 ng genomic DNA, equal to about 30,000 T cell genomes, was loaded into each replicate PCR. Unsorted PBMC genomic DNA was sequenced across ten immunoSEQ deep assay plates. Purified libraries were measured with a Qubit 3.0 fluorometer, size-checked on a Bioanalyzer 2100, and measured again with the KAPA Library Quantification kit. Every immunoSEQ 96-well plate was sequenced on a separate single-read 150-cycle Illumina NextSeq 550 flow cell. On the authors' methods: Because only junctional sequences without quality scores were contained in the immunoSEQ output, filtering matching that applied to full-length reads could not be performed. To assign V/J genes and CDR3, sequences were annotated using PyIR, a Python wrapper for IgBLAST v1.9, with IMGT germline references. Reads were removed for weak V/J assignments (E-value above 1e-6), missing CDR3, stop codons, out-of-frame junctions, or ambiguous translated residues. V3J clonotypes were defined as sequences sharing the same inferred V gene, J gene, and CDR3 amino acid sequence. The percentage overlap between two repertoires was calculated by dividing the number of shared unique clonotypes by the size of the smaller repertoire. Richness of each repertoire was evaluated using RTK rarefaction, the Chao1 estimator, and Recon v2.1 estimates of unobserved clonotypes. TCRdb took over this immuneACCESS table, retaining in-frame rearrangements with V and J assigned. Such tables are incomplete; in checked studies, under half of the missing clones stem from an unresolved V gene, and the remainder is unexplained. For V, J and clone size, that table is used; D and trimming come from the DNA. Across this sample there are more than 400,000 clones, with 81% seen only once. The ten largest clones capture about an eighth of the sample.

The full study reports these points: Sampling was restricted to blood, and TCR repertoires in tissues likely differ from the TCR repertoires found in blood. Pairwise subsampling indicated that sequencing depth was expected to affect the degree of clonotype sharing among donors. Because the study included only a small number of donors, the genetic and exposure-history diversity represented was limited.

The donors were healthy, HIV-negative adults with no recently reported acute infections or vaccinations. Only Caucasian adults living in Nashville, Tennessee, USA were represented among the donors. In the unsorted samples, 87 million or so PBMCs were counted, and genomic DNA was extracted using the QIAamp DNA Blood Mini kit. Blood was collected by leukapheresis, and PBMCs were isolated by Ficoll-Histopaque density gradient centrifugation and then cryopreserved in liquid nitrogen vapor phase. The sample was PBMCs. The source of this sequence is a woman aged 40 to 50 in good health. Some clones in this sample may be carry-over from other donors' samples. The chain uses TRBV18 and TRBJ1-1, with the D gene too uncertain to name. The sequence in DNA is TGTGCCAGCTCACCACAGTCAGCGAACACTGAAGCTTTCTTT. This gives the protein CASSPQSANTEAFF.